Below are 17 T cell receptor beta chains sequenced from a single sample in a study of somatic mutations in cytotoxic T cells in rheumatoid arthritis. Profiled with immunoSEQ multiplex PCR; TCRdb holds only in-frame clones, not every one. This sample carries tens of thousands of clones, 70% to 85% of them seen once, and the ten largest clones take roughly 3.2%. Sequenced input: CD8+ T cells sorted from blood. These receptors came from a middle-aged man in good health.

This clone has only a few counts. The chain carries TRBV4-1 and TRBJ1-5, with D perhaps TRBD1 (5 bases). V dropped 3 bases and J dropped 3 bases, with 12 bases sitting between them. There are 15 residues in the CDR3. Germline values: CDR1 MGHRA, CDR2 YSYEKL. The CDR3 DNA sequence: TGCGCCAGCAGCCAGGGGGAAGGGGACAATCAGCCCCAGCATTTT. It translates to CASSQGEGDNQPQHF.

The genes are TRBV27 and TRBJ1-5; 7 bases fit TRBD1. The V segment lost 6 bases and the J segment 6 bases; nucleotides outside the gene matches: 5. The V gene's germline CDR1 is MNHEY and CDR2 SMNVEV (reference sequence). The CDR3 has 13 residues. The CDR3 is CASSYRGGQPQHF. The CDR3 region has the DNA TGTGCCAGCAGCTACAGGGGAGGTCAGCCCCAGCATTTT.

This clone was detected a few times. V usage is TRBV19 and J usage is TRBJ2-1; D might be TRBD1 (6 bases). V lost 3 bases, J lost 0 bases, and 12 bases lay in between. The CDR3 loop spans 16 amino acids. In germline, CDR1 is LNHDA, CDR2 SQIVND (reference sequence). The CDR3 is CASSIIAGASYNEQFF. CDR3 sequence (DNA): TGTGCCAGTAGTATCATAGCAGGGGCCTCCTACAATGAGCAGTTCTTC.

This chain uses TRBV7-6 with TRBJ1-4, with 7 positions matching TRBD1. The CDR3 totals 17 residues. In germline, CDR1 is SGHVS, CDR2 FNYEAQ. J was trimmed by 7 bases and V by 0 bases; bases with no gene match: 11. The CDR3 spells CASSLAGATGLGEKLFF. In DNA form, the CDR3 reads TGTGCCAGCAGCTTAGCCGGCGCGACAGGGTTGGGTGAAAAACTGTTTTTT.

The chain recombines TRBV5-1 with TRBJ1-1; D may be TRBD1 (6 bases). V gave up 5 bases and J gave up 7 bases, with 18 bases separating them. CDR3 size: 14 residues. From germline, CDR1 is SGHRS and CDR2 YFSETQ. The CDR3 reads CASSIRGFGHEAFF. DNA for the CDR3: TGCGCCAGCAGTATCAGGGGCTTCGGTCATGAAGCTTTCTTT.

The V gene is TRBV6-4, the J gene TRBJ2-1; D not certain. The V gene lost 3 bases and the J gene lost 6 bases, with 9 bases spanning the gap. The CDR3 extends over 13 amino acids. Looked up from germline, CDR1 is MRHNA and CDR2 is SNTAGT. CDR3 bases: TGTGCCAGCAGTGATGCTACTACCAATGAGCAGTTCTTC. Its protein is CASSDATTNEQFF.

The chain couples TRBV7-6 to TRBJ2-7; D possibly corresponds to TRBD2 (6 bases). From germline, CDR1 is SGHVS and CDR2 FNYEAQ. The CDR3 contains 15 residues. V lost 1 base and J lost 1, with 11 bases in between. CDR3 nucleotide sequence: TGTGCCAGCAGCTTAGGGGGGGATAGTTCCTACGAGCAGTACTTC. It specifies CASSLGGDSSYEQYF.

The chain recombines TRBV30 with TRBJ1-1; 10 nucleotides align to TRBD1. The CDR3 covers 14 residues. V lost 0 bases and J lost 3; bases outside the gene matches: 1. Germline loops: CDR1 GTSNPN, CDR2 SVGIG (reference sequence). The CDR3 region is CAWSVGQGYTEAFF. In DNA, the CDR3 is TGTGCCTGGAGTGTGGGACAGGGGTACACTGAAGCTTTCTTT.

CDR3 DNA: TGTGCCAGCAGCTTAGAAGAGGGGGGTTTCCAAGAGACCCAGTACTTC. This gives the protein CASSLEEGGFQETQYF. The V call is TRBV7-8, the J call TRBJ2-5; D possibly uses TRBD1 or TRBD2 (6 bases each). V dropped 1 base and J dropped 1 base, with 13 bases sitting between them. The V gene's germline CDR1 is SGHVS and CDR2 FQNEAQ. CDR3 length: 16 residues. Full variable domain (missing parts from reference TRBV7-8 and TRBJ2-5): GAGVSQSPRYKVAKRGQDVALRCDPISGHVSLFWYQQALGQGPEFLTYFQNEAQLDKSGLPSDRFFAERPEGSVSTLKIQRTQQEDSAVYLCASSLEEGGFQETQYFGPGTRLLVL.

The rearrangement links TRBV6-4 to TRBJ2-1; D unclear. V was pared by 0 bases and J by 10 bases, with 10 bases between. The germline V gene encodes CDR1 MRHNA and CDR2 SNTAGT. The CDR3 is 13 residues long. CDR3 sequence reads: CASSDSSGREQFF. The CDR3 nucleotides read TGTGCCAGCAGTGACTCCTCAGGACGCGAGCAGTTCTTC.

The chain couples TRBV29-1 to TRBJ1-1; 8 bases map to TRBD1. Germline loops: CDR1 SQVTM, CDR2 ANQGSEA. With 8 bases clipped from V and 5 bases from J, the junction kept 7 bases outside the gene matches. The CDR3 sequence is 12 residues long. CDR3 sequence reads: CSFGQGRTEAFF. As DNA, the CDR3 is TGCAGCTTTGGACAGGGCCGGACTGAAGCTTTCTTT.

The V call is TRBV5-4, the J call TRBJ2-7; D not resolved. From germline, CDR1 is SGHNT and CDR2 YYREEE (reference sequence). The germline V and J ends were trimmed by 4 bases and 6 bases, with 14 bases remaining between them. The CDR3 spans 13 residues. CDR3 protein: CASSPERIGEQYF. CDR3 DNA sequence: TGTGCCAGCAGCCCGGAGAGAATCGGCGAGCAGTACTTC.

The chain employs TRBV11-2 and TRBJ2-7, with D possibly TRBD1 on 6 matching bases. Trimming cost V 5 bases and J 0 bases, with 14 bases left between them. CDR1 and CDR2 (germline): SGHAT, FQNNGV. The CDR3 covers 15 residues. The CDR3, as DNA: TGTGCCAGCAGCCCTAGGACAGTGAGCTCCTACGAGCAGTACTTC. Its protein product is CASSPRTVSSYEQYF.

This clone came up once. The chain links TRBV4-2 to TRBJ1-2, with TRBD1 identical over 7 bases. The CDR3 has 14 amino acids. With V trimmed by 1 base and J by 8 bases, 7 bases remained unmatched. Germline V gives CDR1 LGHNA, CDR2 YNFKEQ. In DNA, the CDR3 is TGTGCCAGCAGCCAAGGGGGACAGCTCAAGGGCTACACCTTC. Protein product: CASSQGGQLKGYTF.

This rearrangement joins TRBV6-1 to TRBJ1-2; 8 bases align to TRBD1. Germline trimming cut 7 bases from V and 4 bases from J; bases unmatched to any gene: 11. This CDR3 has 15 amino acids. The germline gives CDR1 MNHNS, CDR2 SASEGT. The CDR3 is CASIQGAGGLYGYTF. The CDR3 DNA is TGTGCCAGCATCCAGGGGGCGGGAGGTCTCTATGGCTACACCTTC.

V usage is TRBV5-5 and J usage is TRBJ1-2; D is possibly TRBD1 (5 bases). The CDR3 totals 16 residues. CDR1 is SGHKS, CDR2 YYEKEE, per germline (reference sequence). Between the trimmed V and J ends, which lost 3 bases and 1 base, there was a span of 16 bases. The CDR3: CASSSPEEGYNYGYTF. The CDR3 region has the DNA TGTGCCAGCAGCTCACCCGAAGAGGGGTATAACTATGGCTACACCTTC.

This rearrangement joins TRBV7-3 to TRBJ2-2; D unresolved. The CDR3 covers 14 residues. The V gene lost 4 bases and the J gene lost 4 bases, with 10 bases spanning the gap. Looked up from germline, CDR1 is SGHTA and CDR2 is FQGTGA. This chain's CDR3 is CASSSLGSTGELFF. Here the CDR3 DNA reads TGTGCCAGCAGCTCCCTGGGCAGCACCGGGGAGCTGTTTTTT.